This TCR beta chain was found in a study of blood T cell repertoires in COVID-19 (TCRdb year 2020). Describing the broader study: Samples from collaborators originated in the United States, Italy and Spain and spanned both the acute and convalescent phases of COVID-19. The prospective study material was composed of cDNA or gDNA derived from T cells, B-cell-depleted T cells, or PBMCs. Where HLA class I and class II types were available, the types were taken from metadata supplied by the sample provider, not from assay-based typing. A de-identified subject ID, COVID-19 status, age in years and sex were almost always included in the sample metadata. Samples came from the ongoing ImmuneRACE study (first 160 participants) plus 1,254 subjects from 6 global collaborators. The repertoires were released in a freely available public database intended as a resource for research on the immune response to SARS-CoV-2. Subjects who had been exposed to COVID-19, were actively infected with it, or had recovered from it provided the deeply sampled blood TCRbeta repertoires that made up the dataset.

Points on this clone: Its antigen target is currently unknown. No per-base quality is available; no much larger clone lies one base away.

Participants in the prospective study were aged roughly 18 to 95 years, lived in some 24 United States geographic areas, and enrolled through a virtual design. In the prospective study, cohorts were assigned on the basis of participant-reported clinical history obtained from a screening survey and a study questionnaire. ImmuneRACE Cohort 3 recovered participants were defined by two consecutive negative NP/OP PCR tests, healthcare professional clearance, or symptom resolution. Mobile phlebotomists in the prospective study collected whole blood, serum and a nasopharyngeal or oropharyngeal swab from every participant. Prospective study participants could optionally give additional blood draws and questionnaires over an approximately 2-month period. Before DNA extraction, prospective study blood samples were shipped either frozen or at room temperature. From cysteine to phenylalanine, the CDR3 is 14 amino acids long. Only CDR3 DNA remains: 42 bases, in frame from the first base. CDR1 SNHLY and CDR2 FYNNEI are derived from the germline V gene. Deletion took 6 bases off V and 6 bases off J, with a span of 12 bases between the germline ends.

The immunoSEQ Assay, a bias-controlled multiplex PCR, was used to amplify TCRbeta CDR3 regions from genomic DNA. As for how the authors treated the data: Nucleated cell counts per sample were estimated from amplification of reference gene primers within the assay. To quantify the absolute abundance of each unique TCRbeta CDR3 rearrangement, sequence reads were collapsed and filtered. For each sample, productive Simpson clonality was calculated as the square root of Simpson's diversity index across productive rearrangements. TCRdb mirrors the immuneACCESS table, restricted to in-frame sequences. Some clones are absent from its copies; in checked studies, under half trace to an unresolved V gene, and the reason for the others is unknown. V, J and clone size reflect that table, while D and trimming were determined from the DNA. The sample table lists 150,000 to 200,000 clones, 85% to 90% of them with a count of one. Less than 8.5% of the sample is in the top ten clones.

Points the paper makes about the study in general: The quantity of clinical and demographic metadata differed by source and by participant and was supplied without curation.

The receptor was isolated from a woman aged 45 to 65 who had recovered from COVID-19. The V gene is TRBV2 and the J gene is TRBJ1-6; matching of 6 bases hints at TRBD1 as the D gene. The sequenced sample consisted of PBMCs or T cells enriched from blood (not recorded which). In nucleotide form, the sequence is TGTGCCAGCAGCCGACAGGAAACTAATTCACCCCTCCACTTT. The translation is CASSRQETNSPLHF. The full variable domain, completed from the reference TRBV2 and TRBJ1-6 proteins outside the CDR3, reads EPEVTQTPSHQVTQMGQEVILRCVPISNHLYFYWYRQILGQKVEFLVSFYNNEISEKSEIFDDQFSVERPDGSNFTLKIRSTKLEDSAMYFCASSRQETNSPLHFGNGTRLTVT.